These T cell receptor beta chains were read from a single sample in a study of Graves' ophthalmopathy and Graves' hyperthyroidism. From the multiplex PCR reads, TCRdb called clonotypes with MiXCR, one entry per CDR3 protein. The sample contains about 390,000 distinct CDR3 sequences, 17% of which appear only once. Specimen: peripheral blood. These receptors were obtained from an adult woman with stable Graves' hyperthyroidism. CDR3s include the opening cysteine and the closing phenylalanine or tryptophan. Fields, in order: V gene, D gene, J gene, clone size, CDR3 DNA, CDR3 protein. The D gene is left open where the match is weak. Not every row has a clone size; where given, it reads once, few, many or a size class.

TRBV30	NA	TRBJ2-7	many	TGTGCCTGTACCTATTCCTACGAGCAGTACTTC	CACTYSYEQYF
TRBV11-2	TRBD1	TRBJ1-1	many	TGTGCCAGCAGCCAGACAGGGGGTTCGTCTTTCTTT	CASSQTGGSSFF
TRBV12-3/TRBV12-4	NA	TRBJ2-1	many	TGTGCCAGCAGAGCGATCCGGGACGGAAGATACAATGAGCAGTTCTTC	CASRAIRDGRYNEQFF
TRBV11-2	TRBD2	TRBJ2-5	NA	TGTGCCAGCAGCGGACATGGGGGACTAGCCGGATGGGAGACCCAGTACTTC	CASSGHGGLAGWETQYF
TRBV28	NA	TRBJ2-3	many	TGTGCCAGCAGTTTCATGGATACGCAGTATTTT	CASSFMDTQYF
TRBV7-2	NA	TRBJ2-7	many	TGTGCCAGCAGCTCTTCGGGGCGGAGGTCCTACGAGCAGTACTTC	CASSSSGRRSYEQYF
TRBV12-3/TRBV12-4	NA	TRBJ2-7	many	TGTGCCAGCGGCAGGGGTAGCGAGCAGTACTTC	CASGRGSEQYF
TRBV20-1	NA	TRBJ2-5	many	TGCAGTGCTAGAGAAGTGACGAATCAAGAGACCCAGTACTTC	CSAREVTNQETQYF
TRBV20-1	TRBD2	TRBJ2-2	many	TGCAGTGCTAGGCCCCACGGACTAGCGAACACCGGGGAGCTGTTTTTT	CSARPHGLANTGELFF
TRBV6-2/TRBV6-3	TRBD1	TRBJ2-5	many	TGTGCCAGCAGTTCCGACAGGGGGTATCAAGAGACCCAGTACTTC	CASSSDRGYQETQYF
TRBV27	NA	TRBJ2-7	many	TGTGCCAGCAGTTTCCCGCCAGAGCAGTACTTC	CASSFPPEQYF
TRBV2	NA	TRBJ2-5	many	TGTGCCAGCAGTGTTATGGCGGGTGAAGAGACCCAGTACTTC	CASSVMAGEETQYF
TRBV6-1	NA	TRBJ1-6	many	TGTGCCAGCAGTGTAGTAGCCTTGGATTCACCCCTCCACTTT	CASSVVALDSPLHF
TRBV5-1	NA	TRBJ2-2	many	TGCGCCAGCAGCTTGGAGGGCCTAGTCGGGGGCGGGGAGCTGTTTTTT	CASSLEGLVGGGELFF